This TCR beta chain is from a study of blood T cell repertoires in COVID-19 (dated by TCRdb to the early 2020s). Study-wide context: The collaborator samples originated in the United States, Italy and Spain and spanned the acute and convalescent phases of COVID-19. The prospective study material was composed of cDNA or gDNA derived from T cells, B-cell-depleted T cells, or PBMCs. Deeply sampled blood TCRbeta repertoires from subjects exposed to, actively infected with, or recovered from COVID-19 were included in the dataset. The repertoires were released in a freely available public database intended as a resource for research on the immune response to SARS-CoV-2. Samples came from the ongoing ImmuneRACE study (first 160 participants) plus 1,254 subjects from 6 global collaborators. The sample metadata nearly always contained a de-identified subject ID, COVID-19 status, age in years and sex. Where available, HLA class I and class II types were obtained from metadata supplied by the sample provider rather than from assay-based typing. Paper-wide results and their limitations: Clinical and demographic metadata were provided uncurated, with the amount varying by source and participant.

The CDR3 goes from the cysteine to the phenylalanine over 15 residues. CDR3 DNA is the only sequence kept; it has 45 bases, read in frame from the first base. From a lookup of the germline V gene (reference sequence), CDR1 and CDR2 are LGHDT and YNNKEL. Trimming removed 0 bases from V and 5 bases from J, leaving 13 bases between the germline ends. TCRbeta CDR3 regions were amplified from genomic DNA by means of the immunoSEQ Assay, a bias-controlled multiplex PCR. On the authors' methods: Nucleated cell counts per sample were estimated from amplification of reference gene primers within the assay. Sequence reads were collapsed and filtered to measure the absolute abundance of every unique TCRbeta CDR3 rearrangement. For each sample, productive Simpson clonality was calculated as the square root of Simpson's diversity index across productive rearrangements. The source is immuneACCESS, and TCRdb retained only in-frame sequences with V and J called. Part of the clones is not carried over; for the studies checked, unresolved V genes explain less than half of this, and the remainder is unexplained. The V and J calls and clone size are taken from that table; D and trimming were inferred from the DNA. Recorded for this sample are approximately 300,000 clones; around 85% of them occurred a single time. The ten most abundant clones make up around 3.9% of the sample.

Note on this clone: The clone's antigen remains unknown. Per-nucleotide qualities are absent, and no much larger clonotype sits a single base away.

Each collaborating institution followed its own protocols to collect whole blood in K2EDTA tubes. For TCRbeta analysis, collaborator samples were shipped as frozen whole blood, as isolated PBMCs, or as DNA extracted from either sample type. The receptor chain draws on TRBV3-1 (or the pseudogene TRBV3-2) and TRBJ2-5; TRBD2 is perhaps the D gene, given 5 matching bases. This sequence originates from a woman between 50 and 59 years old with active or convalescent COVID-19. The sequenced sample was peripheral blood. The CDR3: CASSQEGGLGETQYF. The nucleotides are TGTGCCAGCAGCCAAGAGGGCGGGCTGGGCGAGACCCAGTACTTC.